This entry lists 26 T cell receptor beta chains sequenced from one sample in a study of regulatory T cells in long-lasting Graves disease. Documented time point: newly diagnosed GD, antithyroid drugs for less than 3 months. PBMC-extracted RNA yielded the TCR library. The authors built TCR beta libraries using iRepertoire HTBI primers and Arm-PCR of CDR3 regions. MiXCR was run by TCRdb on the multiplex PCR reads, yielding one entry per CDR3 protein. The table shows roughly 360,000 distinct CDR3 sequences, with 12% occurring only once. This sample was also put to use in a study of T cells in Graves' hyperthyroidism and ophthalmopathy.

Here the sequenced sample was peripheral blood mononuclear cells (PBMCs), taken at new diagnosis, from a patient treated with antithyroid drugs. Receptors originate from a woman aged 18-29 years with Graves disease.

The chain is built from TRBV15 and TRBJ1-1, with a weak D call TRBD1 (5 bases). The V end lost 0 bases, the J end lost 4 bases, and 12 bases lay between the germline ends. Germline V gene sequence: CDR1 LNHNV, CDR2 YYDKDF (reference sequence). The CDR3 has 15 residues. The CDR3 coding sequence is TGTGCCACCAGCAGAGATGGTCCCGGGGGCACTGAAGCTTTCTTT. Translated, it gives CATSRDGPGGTEAFF.

The table lists this clonotype with many counts. The CDR3 spells CSARTPHKGTDTQYF. The CDR3 DNA reads TGCAGTGCGAGGACCCCACATAAAGGCACAGATACGCAGTATTTT. The chain uses TRBV20-1 and TRBJ2-3; no reliable D call. V was clipped by 6 bases and J by 1 base, with 17 bases between them. CDR1 and CDR2 from the germline V gene are DFQATT and SNEGSKA (reference sequence). The CDR3 consists of 15 residues.

This clonotype was observed a handful of times. This chain links TRBV12-5 with TRBJ2-1, with D possibly TRBD2 on 5 matching bases. Germline assignment: CDR1 LGHNT and CDR2 FRNRAP. Trimming removed 0 bases from V and 2 bases from J, with 11 bases in between. The CDR3 has 16 residues. Here the CDR3 DNA reads TGTGCTAGTGGTTTGGTACTTAAAGCGGCCTACAATGAGCAGTTCTTC. This codes for CASGLVLKAAYNEQFF.

This clonotype was counted many times. This chain connects TRBV20-1 to TRBJ1-2; tentatively, D is TRBD1 (6 bases). Trimming cost V 4 bases and J 1 base, with 7 bases left between them. Germline V gene data show CDR1 as DFQATT and CDR2 as SNEGSKA (reference sequence). This CDR3 comprises 12 residues. The chain's CDR3 is CSATGVNYGYTF. The CDR3 DNA is TGCAGTGCTACAGGGGTTAACTATGGCTACACCTTC.

This clonotype was seen many times. J is TRBJ2-1 and V is TRBV12-3 or TRBV12-4; 7 positions agree with TRBD2. J was trimmed by 7 bases and V by 8 bases; bases with no gene match: 14. CDR3 size: 15 residues. The CDR3 nucleotides read TGTGCCAGCGCCTGGGGGGGACTACTGGATAATGAGCAGTTCTTC. This translates into CASAWGGLLDNEQFF.

This clonotype was observed many times. This chain joins TRBV20-1 and TRBJ2-7, with TRBD1 matching over 10 bases. Germline-derived CDR1 and CDR2 are DFQATT and SNEGSKA (reference sequence). J was trimmed by 2 bases and V by 0 bases; bases with no gene match: 4. The CDR3 runs 15 residues. This chain's CDR3 is CSARDGDRGTYEQYF. As DNA, the CDR3 is TGCAGTGCTAGAGATGGGGACAGGGGAACCTACGAGCAGTACTTC.

In its sample, this clonotype was seen a few times. This chain joins TRBV15 and TRBJ2-1, with 10 positions matching TRBD2. This CDR3 has 15 residues. In germline, CDR1 is LNHNV, CDR2 YYDKDF (reference sequence). Unmatched junction bases numbered 10, after V lost 7 bases and J lost 7 bases. CDR3 region: CATTRGAGGINEQFF. In DNA form, the CDR3 reads TGTGCCACCACTCGGGGAGCGGGAGGGATAAATGAGCAGTTCTTC.

This clonotype was detected many times. This chain connects TRBV24-1 to TRBJ2-3; 8 bases are a match to TRBD1. Germline V gives CDR1 KGHDR, CDR2 SFDVKD. The V gene end was trimmed by 6 bases and the J gene end by 0 bases; junction bases not matched to a gene: 7. This CDR3 spans 16 amino acids. Here the CDR3 DNA reads TGTGCCACCAGTTTTAACAGGGGGACTAGCACAGATACGCAGTATTTT. Translated: CATSFNRGTSTDTQYF.

The chain has TRBV27 and TRBJ2-1, with D possibly being TRBD1 (5 bases). This CDR3 is 14 amino acids long. Germline CDR1 reads MNHEY; CDR2 reads SMNVEV (reference sequence). Trimming shortened V by 3 bases and J by 4 bases, and 10 bases separated the two germline ends. The CDR3 bases are TGTGCCAGCAGTTTGGAAGGGGTATACAATGAGCAGTTCTTC. This translates into CASSLEGVYNEQFF.

This clonotype was observed at least ten times. The rearrangement links TRBV27 to TRBJ2-2; TRBD2 matches at 8 bases. The CDR3 contains 16 residues. V shed 7 bases, J shed 5 bases, and the junction held 12 bases outside the gene matches. Germline assignment: CDR1 MNHEY and CDR2 SMNVEV (reference sequence). The CDR3 reads CASNFLGLGSTGELFF. In DNA, the CDR3 is TGTGCCAGCAATTTCCTGGGACTAGGGTCAACCGGGGAGCTGTTTTTT.

This clonotype was seen at least ten times. The chain couples TRBV20-1 to TRBJ1-1; no definite D call. Trimming cost V 6 bases and J 5 bases, with 16 bases left between them. Germline V gene lookup returns CDR1 DFQATT and CDR2 SNEGSKA (reference sequence). The CDR3 loop spans 13 amino acids. CDR3 region: CSAHNSPRTEAFF. In DNA, the CDR3 is TGCAGTGCCCATAATTCTCCCCGGACTGAAGCTTTCTTT.

This clonotype was observed at least ten times. The chain carries TRBV27 and TRBJ2-3; TRBD1 might be the D (6 bases). The CDR3 extends over 15 amino acids. V was shortened by 5 bases and J by 3 bases, with 15 bases between the two germline ends. The germline CDR1 and CDR2 sequences are MNHEY and SMNVEV (reference sequence). The DNA of the CDR3 is TGTGCCAGCAGTCTATTGACAGGTTGGACAGATACGCAGTATTTT. Its protein product is CASSLLTGWTDTQYF.

The chain carries TRBV7-9 and TRBJ2-2, with 8 bases that match TRBD2. Germline V CDR1 and CDR2: SEHNR, FQNEAQ (reference sequence). The CDR3 spans 15 residues. The ends lost 1 base at V and 5 bases at J; junction bases unmatched: 3. In DNA, the CDR3 is TGTGCCAGCAGCTTAGGGGCTAGCGGGACCGGGGAGCTGTTTTTT. Translation: CASSLGASGTGELFF.

This clonotype appeared many times. The chain links TRBV28 to TRBJ2-7, with D possibly being TRBD1 or TRBD2 (5 bases each). V lost 5 bases and J lost 5, with 19 bases in between. CDR1 and CDR2 (germline): MDHEN, SYDVKM. This CDR3 region has 15 residues. The CDR3 nucleotides read TGTGCCAGCAGTGTAACCAAACCACTGGGGGACGAGCAGTACTTC. Translating gives CASSVTKPLGDEQYF.

The rearrangement links TRBV27 to TRBJ2-7; D might be TRBD1 (5 bases). This CDR3 is 13 amino acids long. The germline V and J ends were trimmed by 3 bases and 4 bases, with 10 bases remaining between them. The germline V gene has CDR1 MNHEY and CDR2 SMNVEV (reference sequence). Here the CDR3 reads CASSFDRYYEQYF. The DNA for the CDR3 is TGTGCCAGCAGTTTTGACAGATATTACGAGCAGTACTTC.

This clonotype was observed at least ten times. The chain links TRBV29-1 to TRBJ2-1, with no clear D. V lost 6 bases to trimming and J lost 15 bases, with 18 bases between them. This CDR3 contains 11 residues. The germline V gene has CDR1 SQVTM and CDR2 ANQGSEA. CDR3 residues: CSVTMPGVLFF. The CDR3, as DNA: TGCAGCGTAACGATGCCGGGTGTTCTGTTCTTC.

There are many counts of this clonotype. J is TRBJ2-4 and V is TRBV12-3 or TRBV12-4; no clear D. The length of the CDR3 is 16 residues. Trimming took off 3 bases at V and 8 bases at J, with 20 bases between the two ends. CDR3 protein: CASSFTPGGESDIQYF. For the CDR3, the DNA is TGTGCCAGCAGTTTTACCCCGGGCGGAGAATCGGACATTCAGTACTTC.

This clonotype was seen only a few times. This chain uses TRBV29-1 with TRBJ2-1; TRBD2 agrees at 8 bases. V was pared by 6 bases and J by 4 bases, with 8 bases of the junction left unmatched. CDR1 is SQVTM and CDR2 is ANQGSEA in the germline V gene. The CDR3 length is 14 residues. The CDR3 is CSVGPLAEYNEQFF. The DNA for the CDR3 is TGCAGCGTGGGCCCACTAGCGGAGTACAATGAGCAGTTCTTC.

A note on this clonotype: This may come from a read error, since a much larger clone is one base off. The rearrangement uses TRBV6-1 and TRBJ1-5; D is undetermined. Germline V gene lookup returns CDR1 MNHNS and CDR2 SASEGT. This CDR3 is 12 amino acids long. The CDR3 nucleotides are TGTGCCAGCAGTGAAGAGCGTCAGCCCCAGCGTTTT. It is translated as CASSEERQPQRF.

V and J are TRBV20-1 and TRBJ1-5, with a tentative D call TRBD1 (6 bases). In germline, CDR1 is DFQATT, CDR2 SNEGSKA (reference sequence). The germline V and J ends were trimmed by 5 bases and 2 bases, with 16 bases remaining between them. This CDR3 is built from 15 residues. The DNA of the CDR3 is TGCAGTGCTGGGGGGGGGGGCTGGGGCAATCAGCCCCAGCATTTT. Translation gives CSAGGGGWGNQPQHF.

V usage is TRBV27 and J usage is TRBJ2-5, with D perhaps matching TRBD1 or TRBD2 (5 bases each). Trimming left V 3 bases short and J 5 bases short, with 16 bases between. The V gene's germline CDR1 is MNHEY and CDR2 SMNVEV (reference sequence). This CDR3 contains 15 residues. DNA for the CDR3: TGTGCCAGCAGTTTGCTCGGGACCGACCGTGAGACCCAGTACTTC. Its protein product is CASSLLGTDRETQYF.

V and J are TRBV7-9 and TRBJ2-1; TRBD2 matches at 11 bases. V dropped 4 bases and J dropped 2; count of bases not matched to a gene: 4. This CDR3 spans 16 amino acids. Germline V gene lookup returns CDR1 SEHNR and CDR2 FQNEAQ (reference sequence). The DNA for the CDR3 is TGTGCCAGCAGCTCCTTGACTAGCGGGGCCTACAATGAGCAGTTCTTC. This translates into CASSSLTSGAYNEQFF.

This clonotype was detected many times. The gene calls are TRBV7-2 and TRBJ2-1; tentatively, D is TRBD2 (6 bases). CDR3 length: 16 residues. CDR1 is SGHTA, CDR2 FQGNSA, per germline. Trimming took off 4 bases at V and 5 bases at J, with 18 bases between the two ends. The CDR3, as DNA: TGTGCCAGCAGCTCTAGGAGGGCTTACATAAACAATGAGCAGTTCTTC. Amino acid sequence: CASSSRRAYINNEQFF.

About this clonotype: A much larger clone lies one base from this, so it may be a read error. The chain recombines TRBV5-1 with TRBJ2-3; 8 bases line up with TRBD2. The CDR3 consists of 16 residues. Germline CDR1 reads SGHRS; CDR2 reads YFSETQ. CDR3 in amino acids: CTSSSKTSESTDTQYF. CDR3 coding DNA: TGCACCAGCAGCAGCAAGACTAGCGAAAGCACAGATACGCAGTATTTT.

This clonotype occurred many times. J is TRBJ2-1 and V is TRBV28; the D gene is possibly TRBD2 (6 bases). The V end was cut by 6 bases, the J end by 4 bases, with 16 bases between. CDR1 is MDHEN, CDR2 SYDVKM, per germline. This CDR3 is built from 15 residues. This chain's CDR3 is CASSQGGTDYNEQFF. CDR3 DNA sequence: TGTGCCAGCAGCCAGGGCGGGACCGATTACAATGAGCAGTTCTTC.

This clonotype was picked up many times. The chain uses TRBV28 and TRBJ2-2; no clear D gene. Germline V CDR1 and CDR2: MDHEN, SYDVKM. The CDR3 spans 12 residues. V shed 6 bases and J shed 16 bases, with 18 bases lying between them. The CDR3 nucleotides read TGTGCCAGCAGCCCTAGAGATTGGACGCCGTTTTTT. Translation gives CASSPRDWTPFF. The variable domain in full, with the rest retrieved from reference TRBV28 and TRBJ2-2, is DVKVTQSSRYLVKRTGEKVFLECVQDMDHENMFWYRQDPGLGLRLIYFSYDVKMKEKGDIPEGYSVSREKKERFSLILESASTNQTSMYLCASSPRDWTPFFGEGSRLTVL.